This paragraph reports one TCR beta chain. This sample is part of a study of blood T cell repertoires in COVID-19. Overall study context: Material from acute and convalescent COVID-19 was sourced from the United States, Italy and Spain. T cells, B-cell-depleted T cells, or PBMCs provided the cDNA or gDNA that served as material.

Participant-given clinical history determined each cohort assignment. Repertoires were generated with immunoSEQ multiplex PCR, while TCRdb's copy carries only in-frame clones and drops some. In the table there are 200,000 to 250,000 clones, about four fifths of which are singletons. This clonotype originated in a woman aged 50 to 60 who had been exposed to COVID-19. The specimen was PBMCs or T cells enriched from blood (not recorded which).

The CDR3 reads CASSSPGGVNAGELFF. For the CDR3, the DNA is TGTGCCAGCAGTTCCCCGGGCGGGGTGAATGCCGGGGAGCTGTTTTTT. The chain carries TRBV28 and TRBJ2-2; possibly TRBD2 for D (6 bases). The V gene lost 4 bases and the J gene lost 6 bases, with 18 bases spanning the gap. The CDR3 extends over 16 amino acids. The germline CDR1 and CDR2 sequences are MDHEN and SYDVKM.